Below are 2 T cell receptor beta chains sequenced from a single sample in a study of identical twins. Using its own MiXCR run on the 5' RACE reads, TCRdb lists one record per CDR3 protein. There are more than 400,000 distinct CDR3 sequences in the sample; 13% to 15% occur only once, and roughly 0.4% lies in the top ten. These data were also reused for a study on yellow fever vaccine responses in identical twins.

Source material: CD4+ T cells sorted from blood. The receptor source for this set is a woman in her late teens or twenties in good health.

This chain uses TRBV3-1 with TRBJ2-7; TRBD2 is a possible D gene (7 bases). V lost 0 bases, J lost 4 bases, and 19 bases lay in between. The CDR3 is 17 residues long. Germline CDR1 is LGHDT and CDR2 is YNNKEL (reference sequence). CDR3 sequence (DNA): TGTGCCAGCAGCCAAGATATGTGGGCGGGGGCAAGGTACGAGCAGTACTTC. Translating it yields CASSQDMWAGARYEQYF.

The chain employs TRBV5-1 and TRBJ2-7, with TRBD2 matching 9 bases. Germline lookup yields CDR1 SGHRS and CDR2 YFSETQ. J gave up 4 bases and V 3 bases, and 14 bases lay outside the gene matches. The CDR3 contains 17 residues. The CDR3 sequence is CASSSGSPGLAAYEQYF. CDR3 nucleotide sequence: TGCGCCAGCAGCTCTGGTTCGCCGGGACTAGCAGCTTACGAGCAGTACTTC.